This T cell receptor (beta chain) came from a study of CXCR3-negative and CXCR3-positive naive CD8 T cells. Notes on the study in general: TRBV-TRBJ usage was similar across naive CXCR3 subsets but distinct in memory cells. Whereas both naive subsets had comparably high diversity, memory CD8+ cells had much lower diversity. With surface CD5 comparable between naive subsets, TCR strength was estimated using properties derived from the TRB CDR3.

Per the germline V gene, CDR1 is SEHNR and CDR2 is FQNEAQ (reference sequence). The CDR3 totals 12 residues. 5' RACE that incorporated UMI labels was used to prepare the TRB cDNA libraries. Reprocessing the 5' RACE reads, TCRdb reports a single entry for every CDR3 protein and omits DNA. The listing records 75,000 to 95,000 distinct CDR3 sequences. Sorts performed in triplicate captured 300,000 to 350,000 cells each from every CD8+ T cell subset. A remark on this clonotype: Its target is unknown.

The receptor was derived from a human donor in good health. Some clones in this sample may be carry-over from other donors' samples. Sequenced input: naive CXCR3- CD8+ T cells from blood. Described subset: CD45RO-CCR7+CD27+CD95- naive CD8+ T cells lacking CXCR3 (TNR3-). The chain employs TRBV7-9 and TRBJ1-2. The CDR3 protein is CASSHARDGYTF.